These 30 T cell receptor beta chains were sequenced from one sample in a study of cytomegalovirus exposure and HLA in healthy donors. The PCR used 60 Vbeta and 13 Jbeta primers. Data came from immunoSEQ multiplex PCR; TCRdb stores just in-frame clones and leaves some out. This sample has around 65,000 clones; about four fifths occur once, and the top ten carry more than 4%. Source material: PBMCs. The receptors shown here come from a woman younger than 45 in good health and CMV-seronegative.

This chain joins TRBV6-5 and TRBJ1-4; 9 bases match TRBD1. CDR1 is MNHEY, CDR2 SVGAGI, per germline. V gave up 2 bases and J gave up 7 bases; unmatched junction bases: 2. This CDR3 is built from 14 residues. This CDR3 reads CASSYGTGLEKLFF. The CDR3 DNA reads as TGTGCCAGCAGTTACGGGACAGGGCTTGAAAAACTGTTTTTT.

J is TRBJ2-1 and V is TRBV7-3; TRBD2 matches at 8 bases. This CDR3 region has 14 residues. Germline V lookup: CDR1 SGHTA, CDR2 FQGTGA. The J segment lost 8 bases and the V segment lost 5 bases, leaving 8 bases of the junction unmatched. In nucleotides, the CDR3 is TGTGCCAGCAGCCGAGGGACTAGGATAGATGAGCAGTTCTTC. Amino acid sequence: CASSRGTRIDEQFF.

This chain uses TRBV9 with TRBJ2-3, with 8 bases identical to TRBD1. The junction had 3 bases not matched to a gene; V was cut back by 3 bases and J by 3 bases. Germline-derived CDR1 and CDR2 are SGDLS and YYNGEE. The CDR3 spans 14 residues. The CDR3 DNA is TGTGCCAGCAGCGATGGACAGGGAACAGATACGCAGTATTTT. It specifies CASSDGQGTDTQYF.

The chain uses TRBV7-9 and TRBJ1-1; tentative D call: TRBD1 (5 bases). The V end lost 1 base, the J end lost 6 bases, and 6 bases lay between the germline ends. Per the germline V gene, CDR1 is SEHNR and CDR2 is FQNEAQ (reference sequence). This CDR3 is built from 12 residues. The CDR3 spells CASSLGGPEAFF. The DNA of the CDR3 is TGTGCCAGCAGCTTAGGGGGCCCTGAAGCTTTCTTT.

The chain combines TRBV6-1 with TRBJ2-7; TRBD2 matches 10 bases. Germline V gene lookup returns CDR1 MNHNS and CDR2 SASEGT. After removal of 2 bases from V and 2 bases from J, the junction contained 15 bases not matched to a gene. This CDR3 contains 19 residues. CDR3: CASSELPNWTSGPTYEQYF. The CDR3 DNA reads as TGTGCCAGCAGTGAATTACCGAACTGGACTAGCGGCCCTACCTACGAGCAGTACTTC.

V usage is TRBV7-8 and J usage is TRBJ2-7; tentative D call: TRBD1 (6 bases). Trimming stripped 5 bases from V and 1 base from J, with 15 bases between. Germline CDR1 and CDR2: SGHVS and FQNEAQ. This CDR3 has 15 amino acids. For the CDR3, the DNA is TGTGCCAGCAGCCTACGGACAGATTCTTCCTACGAGCAGTACTTC. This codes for CASSLRTDSSYEQYF.

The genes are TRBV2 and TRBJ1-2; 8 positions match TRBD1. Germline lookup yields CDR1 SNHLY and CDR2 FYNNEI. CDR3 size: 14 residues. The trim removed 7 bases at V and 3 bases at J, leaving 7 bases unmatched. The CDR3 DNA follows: TGTGCCAGCAAGAGACAGGGGCGCGACTATGGCTACACCTTC. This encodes CASKRQGRDYGYTF.

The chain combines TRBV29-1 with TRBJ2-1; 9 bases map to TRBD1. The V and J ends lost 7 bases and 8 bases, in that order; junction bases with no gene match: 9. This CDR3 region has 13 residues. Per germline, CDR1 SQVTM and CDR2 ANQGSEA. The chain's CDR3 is CSAKGQGRDEQFF. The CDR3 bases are TGCAGCGCGAAGGGACAGGGACGGGATGAGCAGTTCTTC.

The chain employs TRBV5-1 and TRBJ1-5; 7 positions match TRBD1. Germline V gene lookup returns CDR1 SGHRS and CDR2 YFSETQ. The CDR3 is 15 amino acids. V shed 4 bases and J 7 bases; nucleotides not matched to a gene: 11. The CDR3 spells CASSPSAGGRQPQHF. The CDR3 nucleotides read TGCGCCAGCAGCCCTTCGGCAGGGGGACGGCAGCCCCAGCATTTT.

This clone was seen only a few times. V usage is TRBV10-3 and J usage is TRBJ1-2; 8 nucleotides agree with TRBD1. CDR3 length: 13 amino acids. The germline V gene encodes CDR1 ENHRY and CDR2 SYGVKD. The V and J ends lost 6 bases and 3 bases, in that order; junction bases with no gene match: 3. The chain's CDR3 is CAISTGGYYGYTF. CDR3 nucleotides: TGTGCCATCAGCACAGGGGGGTACTATGGCTACACCTTC.

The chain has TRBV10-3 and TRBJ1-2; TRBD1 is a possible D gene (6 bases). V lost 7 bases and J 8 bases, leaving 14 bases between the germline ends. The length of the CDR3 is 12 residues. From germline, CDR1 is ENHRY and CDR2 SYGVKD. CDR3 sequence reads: CAINTGKDGYTF. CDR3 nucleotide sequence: TGTGCCATCAACACAGGGAAGGACGGCTACACCTTC.

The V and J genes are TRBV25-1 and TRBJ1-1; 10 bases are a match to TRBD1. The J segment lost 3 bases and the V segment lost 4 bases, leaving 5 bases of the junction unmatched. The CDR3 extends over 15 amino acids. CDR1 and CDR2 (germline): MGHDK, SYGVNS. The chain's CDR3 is CASSARDRGDTEAFF. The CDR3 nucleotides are TGTGCCAGCAGTGCCCGGGACAGGGGAGACACTGAAGCTTTCTTT.

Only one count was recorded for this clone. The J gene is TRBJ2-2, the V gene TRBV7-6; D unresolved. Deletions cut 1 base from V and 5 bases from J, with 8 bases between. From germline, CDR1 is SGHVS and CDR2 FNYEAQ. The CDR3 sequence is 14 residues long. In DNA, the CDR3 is TGTGCCAGCAGCTTAGTGACTTATACCGGGGAGCTGTTTTTT. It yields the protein CASSLVTYTGELFF.

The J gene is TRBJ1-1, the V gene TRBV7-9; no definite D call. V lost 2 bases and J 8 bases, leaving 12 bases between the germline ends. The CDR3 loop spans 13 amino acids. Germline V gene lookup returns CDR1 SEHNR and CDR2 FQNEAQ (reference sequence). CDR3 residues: CASSLRTGGEAFF. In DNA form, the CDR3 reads TGTGCCAGCAGCTTACGAACGGGAGGGGAAGCTTTCTTT.

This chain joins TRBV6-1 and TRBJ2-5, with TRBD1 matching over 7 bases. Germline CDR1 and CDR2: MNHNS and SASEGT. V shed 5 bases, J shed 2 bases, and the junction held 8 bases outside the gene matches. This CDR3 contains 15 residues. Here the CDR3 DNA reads TGTGCCAGCAGTACACAGGGACAGCTACAAGAGACCCAGTACTTC. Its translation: CASSTQGQLQETQYF.

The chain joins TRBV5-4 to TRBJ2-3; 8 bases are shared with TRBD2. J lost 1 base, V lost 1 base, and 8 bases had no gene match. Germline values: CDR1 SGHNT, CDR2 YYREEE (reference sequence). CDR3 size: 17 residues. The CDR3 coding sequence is TGTGCCAGCAGCTTGTGGGCTTCGGGAGGGGGCACAGATACGCAGTATTTT. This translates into CASSLWASGGGTDTQYF.

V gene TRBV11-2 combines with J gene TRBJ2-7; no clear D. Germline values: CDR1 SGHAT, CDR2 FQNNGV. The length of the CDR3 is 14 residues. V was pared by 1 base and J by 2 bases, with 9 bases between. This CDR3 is CASSLVEATYEQYF. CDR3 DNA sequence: TGTGCCAGCAGCTTAGTCGAGGCCACCTACGAGCAGTACTTC.

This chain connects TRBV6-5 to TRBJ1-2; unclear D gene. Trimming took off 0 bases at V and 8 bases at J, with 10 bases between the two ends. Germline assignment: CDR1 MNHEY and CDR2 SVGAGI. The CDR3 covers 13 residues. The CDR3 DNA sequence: TGTGCCAGCAGTTACTCGGGAGGGTTAGGCTACACCTTC. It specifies CASSYSGGLGYTF.

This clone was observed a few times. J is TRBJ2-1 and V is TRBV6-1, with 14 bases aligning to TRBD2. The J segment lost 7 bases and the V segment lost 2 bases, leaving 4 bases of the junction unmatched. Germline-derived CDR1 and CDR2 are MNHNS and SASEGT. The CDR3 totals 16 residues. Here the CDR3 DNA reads TGTGCCAGCAGTGAAAGGCGGACTAGCGGGAGGAATGAGCAGTTCTTC. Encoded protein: CASSERRTSGRNEQFF.

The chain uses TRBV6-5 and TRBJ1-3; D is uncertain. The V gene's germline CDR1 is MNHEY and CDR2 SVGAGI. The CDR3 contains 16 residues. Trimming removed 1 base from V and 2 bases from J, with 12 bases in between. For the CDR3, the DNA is TGTGCCAGCAGTTACTTCGAGGGAGGAACTGGAAACACCATATATTTT. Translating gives CASSYFEGGTGNTIYF.

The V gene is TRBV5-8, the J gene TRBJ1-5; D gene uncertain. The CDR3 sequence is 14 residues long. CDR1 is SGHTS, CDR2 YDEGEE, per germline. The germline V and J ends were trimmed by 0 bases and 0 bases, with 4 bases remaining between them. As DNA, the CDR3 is TGTGCCAGCAGCTTGGGGCTTAGCAATCAGCCCCAGCATTTT. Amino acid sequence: CASSLGLSNQPQHF.

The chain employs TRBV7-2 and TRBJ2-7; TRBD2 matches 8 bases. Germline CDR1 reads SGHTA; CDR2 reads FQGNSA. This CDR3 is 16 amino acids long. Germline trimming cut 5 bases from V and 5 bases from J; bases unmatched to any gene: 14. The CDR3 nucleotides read TGTGCCAGCAGCCCCCGGACAGCGGGAGCGGGGGACGAGCAGTACTTC. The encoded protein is CASSPRTAGAGDEQYF.

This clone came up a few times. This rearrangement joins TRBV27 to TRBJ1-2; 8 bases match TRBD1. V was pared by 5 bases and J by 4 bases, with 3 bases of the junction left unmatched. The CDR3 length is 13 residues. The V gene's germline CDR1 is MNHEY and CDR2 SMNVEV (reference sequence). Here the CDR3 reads CASSKTGAYGYTF. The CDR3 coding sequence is TGTGCCAGCAGTAAGACAGGGGCCTATGGCTACACCTTC.

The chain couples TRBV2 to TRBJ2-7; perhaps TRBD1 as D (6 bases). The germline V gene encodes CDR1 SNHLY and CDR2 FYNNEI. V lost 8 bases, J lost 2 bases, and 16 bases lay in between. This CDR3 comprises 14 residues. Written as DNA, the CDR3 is TGTGCCAGCGGATCTACGGGACAACCCTACGAGCAGTACTTC. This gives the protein CASGSTGQPYEQYF.

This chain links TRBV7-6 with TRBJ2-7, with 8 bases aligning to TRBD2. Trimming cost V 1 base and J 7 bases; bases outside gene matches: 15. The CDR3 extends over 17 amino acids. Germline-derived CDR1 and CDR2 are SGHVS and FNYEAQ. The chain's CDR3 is CASSLVGFGRDTREQYF. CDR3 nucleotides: TGTGCCAGCAGCTTAGTCGGTTTCGGGAGGGATACGAGGGAGCAGTACTTC. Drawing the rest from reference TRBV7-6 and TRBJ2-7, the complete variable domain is GAGVSQSPRYKVTKRGQDVALRCDPISGHVSLYWYRQALGQGPEFLTYFNYEAQQDKSGLPNDRFSAERPEGSISTLTIQRTEQRDSAMYRCASSLVGFGRDTREQYFGPGTRLTVT.

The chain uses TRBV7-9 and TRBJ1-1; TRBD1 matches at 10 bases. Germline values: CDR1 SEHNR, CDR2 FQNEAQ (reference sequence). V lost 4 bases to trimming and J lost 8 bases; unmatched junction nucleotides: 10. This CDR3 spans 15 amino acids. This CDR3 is CASSSDRGRGSEAFF. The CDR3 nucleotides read TGTGCCAGCAGCTCCGACAGGGGGCGGGGGTCCGAAGCTTTCTTT.

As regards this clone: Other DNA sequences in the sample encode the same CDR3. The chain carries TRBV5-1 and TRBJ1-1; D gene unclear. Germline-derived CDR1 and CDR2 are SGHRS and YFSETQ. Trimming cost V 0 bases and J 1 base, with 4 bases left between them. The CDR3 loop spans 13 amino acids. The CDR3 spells CASSLAGNTEAFF. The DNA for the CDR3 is TGCGCCAGCAGCTTGGCGGGGAACACTGAAGCTTTCTTT.

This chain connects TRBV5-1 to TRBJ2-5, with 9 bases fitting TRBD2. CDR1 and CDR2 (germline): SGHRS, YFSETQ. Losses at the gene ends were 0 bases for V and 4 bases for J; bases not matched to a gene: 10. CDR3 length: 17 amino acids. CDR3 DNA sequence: TGCGCCAGCAGCTTGGTAGCGGGAGTCAGGTCCGGAGAGACCCAGTACTTC. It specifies CASSLVAGVRSGETQYF.

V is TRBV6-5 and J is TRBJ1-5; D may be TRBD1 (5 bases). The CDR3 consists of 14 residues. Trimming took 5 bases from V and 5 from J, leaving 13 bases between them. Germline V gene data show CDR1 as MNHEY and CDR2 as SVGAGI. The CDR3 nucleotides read TGTGCCAGCAGTGCTCACGGGGGGGATCAGCCCCAGCATTTT. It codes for CASSAHGGDQPQHF.

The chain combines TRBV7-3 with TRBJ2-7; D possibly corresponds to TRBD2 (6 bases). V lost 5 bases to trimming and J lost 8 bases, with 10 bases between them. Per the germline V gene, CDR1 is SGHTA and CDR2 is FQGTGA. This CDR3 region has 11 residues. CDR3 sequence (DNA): TGTGCCAGCAGCCCCCGGGGGAAGCAGTACTTC. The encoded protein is CASSPRGKQYF.